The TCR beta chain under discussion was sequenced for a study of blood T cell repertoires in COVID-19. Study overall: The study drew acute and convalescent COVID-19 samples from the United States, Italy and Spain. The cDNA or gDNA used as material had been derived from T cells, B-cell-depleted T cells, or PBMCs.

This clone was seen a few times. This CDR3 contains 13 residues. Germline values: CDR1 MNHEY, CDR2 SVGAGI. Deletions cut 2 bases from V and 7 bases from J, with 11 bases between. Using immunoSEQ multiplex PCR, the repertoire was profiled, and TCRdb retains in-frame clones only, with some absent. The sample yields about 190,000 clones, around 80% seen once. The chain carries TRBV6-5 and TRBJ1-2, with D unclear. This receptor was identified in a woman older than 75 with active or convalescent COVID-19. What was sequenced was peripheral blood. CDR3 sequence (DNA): TGTGCCAGCAGTTACGGCTCCGAGGGTGGCTACACCTTC. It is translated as CASSYGSEGGYTF.